The rows below give T cell receptor beta chains drawn from one sample of a study of vaccination and CD4 T cells after COVID-19. TCRdb re-derived calls from the PCR reads in MiXCR, one entry per CDR3 protein. The table lists roughly 7,200 distinct CDR3 sequences, 25% of them singletons. These TCRs' antigens remain unknown. Here the sequenced sample was CD4+ T cells from blood, cultured in vitro, taken after SARS-CoV-2 vaccination. The origin of the receptors is a human donor who had recovered from COVID-19. CDR3s include the opening cysteine and the closing phenylalanine or tryptophan. Fields, in order: clone size, D gene, J gene, V gene, CDR3 DNA, CDR3 protein. The D gene is left open where the match is weak. Only some rows state a clone size, as once, few, many or a class for expanded clones.

medium-sized,.,TRBJ2-5,TRBV7-6,TGTGCCAGCAGCTTAGTCGGGACACTTGGGGAGACCCAGTACTTC,CASSLVGTLGETQYF
few,TRBD1,TRBJ2-7,TRBV6-1,TGTGCCAGCAGTGCACCGACAGGGGAAGACGAGCAGTACTTC,CASSAPTGEDEQYF
few,.,TRBJ1-5,TRBV30,TGTGCCTGGAGCCCCGGTAGCCAGCCCCAGCATTTT,CAWSPGSQPQHF
few,.,TRBJ2-7,TRBV11-3,TGTGCCAGCAGCTGGGAGTATTCCTACGAGCAGTACTTC,CASSWEYSYEQYF
medium-sized,TRBD1,TRBJ1-1,TRBV20-1,TGCAGTGCTAGAGATTTTGGGACAGGGGTGAACACTGAAGCTTTCTTT,CSARDFGTGVNTEAFF
medium-sized,.,TRBJ1-2,TRBV6-5,TGTGCCAGCAGTTACGCGGCCGGGGGGAACTATGGCTACACCTTC,CASSYAAGGNYGYTF
few,.,TRBJ2-7,TRBV7-9,TGTGCCAGCAGCTTAGCGGGGGCCGAGCAGTACTTC,CASSLAGAEQYF
.,TRBD1,TRBJ1-6,TRBV5-4,TGTGCCAGCAGCCCGGAAAGACAGGGAAATTCACCCCTCCACTTT,CASSPERQGNSPLHF
few,TRBD2,TRBJ2-7,TRBV27,TGTGCCAGCAGTGTTACTAGCGGGAACGAGCAGTACTTC,CASSVTSGNEQYF
once,.,TRBJ2-1,TRBV4-3,TGCGCCAGCAGCCAAGCCGGCCCCGGGAGCTACAATGAGCAGTTCTTC,CASSQAGPGSYNEQFF